Following are 2 T cell receptor beta chains from one sample sequenced in a study of T cells in Graves' hyperthyroidism and ophthalmopathy. TCR beta CDR3 sequences were amplified from RNA transcripts. Initially, a first-round RT-PCR of the TCR CDR3 employed the HTBI primer set. TCRdb re-called the multiplex PCR reads through MiXCR, storing one row per CDR3 protein. The table lists approximately 330,000 distinct CDR3 sequences, around 20% of them singletons. The material sequenced was blood. The receptors were sampled from a woman aged 50 to 65 with Graves' hyperthyroidism.

This clonotype was picked up a small number of times. The genes are TRBV7-9 and TRBJ1-4; the match to TRBD1 covers 9 bases. The CDR3 runs 18 residues. Germline-derived CDR1 and CDR2 are SEHNR and FQNEAQ (reference sequence). J gave up 0 bases and V 5 bases, and 10 bases lay outside the gene matches. The CDR3: CASSIGQGKVATNEKLFF. The DNA of the CDR3 is TGTGCCAGCAGCATCGGACAGGGGAAAGTTGCAACTAATGAAAAACTGTTTTTT.

V gene TRBV28 combines with J gene TRBJ2-7; TRBD2 aligns across 9 bases. Germline CDR1 reads MDHEN; CDR2 reads SYDVKM. CDR3 length equals 13 residues. Trimming took 6 bases from V and 2 from J; bases not matched to a gene: 2. The CDR3 here is CASSRTSAYEQYF. CDR3 DNA sequence: TGTGCCAGCAGCCGGACTAGCGCCTACGAGCAGTACTTC.